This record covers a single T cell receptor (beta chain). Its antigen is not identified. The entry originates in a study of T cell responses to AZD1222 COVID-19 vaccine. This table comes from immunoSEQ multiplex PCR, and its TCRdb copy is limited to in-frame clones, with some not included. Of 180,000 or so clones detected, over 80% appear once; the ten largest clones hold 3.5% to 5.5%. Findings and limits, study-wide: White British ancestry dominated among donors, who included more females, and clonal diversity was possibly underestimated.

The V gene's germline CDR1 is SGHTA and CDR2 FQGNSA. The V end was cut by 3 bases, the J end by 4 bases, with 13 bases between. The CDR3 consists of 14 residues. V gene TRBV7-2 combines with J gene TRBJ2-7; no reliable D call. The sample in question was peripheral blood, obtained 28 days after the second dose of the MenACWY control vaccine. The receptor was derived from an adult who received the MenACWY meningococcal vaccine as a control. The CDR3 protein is CASSLFIGTYEQYF. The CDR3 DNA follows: TGTGCCAGCAGCTTGTTCATCGGAACTTACGAGCAGTACTTC. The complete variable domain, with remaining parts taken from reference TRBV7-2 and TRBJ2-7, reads GAGVSQSPSNKVTEKGKDVELRCDPISGHTALYWYRQSLGQGLEFLIYFQGNSAPDKSGLPSDRFSAERTGGSVSTLTIQRTQQEDSAVYLCASSLFIGTYEQYFGPGTRLTVT.